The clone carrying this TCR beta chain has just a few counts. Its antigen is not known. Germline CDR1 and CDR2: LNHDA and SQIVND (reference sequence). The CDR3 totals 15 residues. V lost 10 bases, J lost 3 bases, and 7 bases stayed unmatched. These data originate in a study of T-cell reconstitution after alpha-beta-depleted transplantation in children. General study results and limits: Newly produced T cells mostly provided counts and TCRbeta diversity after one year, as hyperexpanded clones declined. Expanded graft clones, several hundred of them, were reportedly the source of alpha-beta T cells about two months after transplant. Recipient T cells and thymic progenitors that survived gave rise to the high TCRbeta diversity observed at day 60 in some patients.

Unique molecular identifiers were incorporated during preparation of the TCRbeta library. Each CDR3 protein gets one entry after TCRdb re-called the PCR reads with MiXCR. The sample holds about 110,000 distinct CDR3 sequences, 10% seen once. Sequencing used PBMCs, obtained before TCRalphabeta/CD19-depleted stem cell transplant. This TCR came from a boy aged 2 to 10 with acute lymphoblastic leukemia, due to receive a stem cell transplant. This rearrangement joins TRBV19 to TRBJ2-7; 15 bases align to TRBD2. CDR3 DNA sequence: TGTGCCACTGGACTAGCGGGAGGGCCTTTCTACGAGCAGTACTTC. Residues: CATGLAGGPFYEQYF.